Listed here are 32 T cell receptor beta chains from one sample, sequenced in a study of beta chain features in type 1 diabetes. Findings and limits, study-wide: People with Type 1 diabetes carried modestly yet significantly shorter TCRB CDR3s in all four CD4+ subsets.

Their recognized antigens are unknown. The study reverse transcribed the entire isolated RNA, so it sequenced expressed TCRB transcripts. Profiled with immunoSEQ multiplex PCR; TCRdb holds only in-frame clones, not every one. The data show around 600,000 clones, about an eighth seen once. The sequenced sample consisted of naive CD4+ T cells from blood. These receptors were taken from a man aged 25 to 40 with type 1 diabetes.

V usage is TRBV28 and J usage is TRBJ2-6; 8 bases are shared with TRBD1. Germline trimming cut 11 bases from V and 2 bases from J; bases unmatched to any gene: 5. The germline gives CDR1 MDHEN, CDR2 SYDVKM. The CDR3 length is 14 residues. CDR3 DNA sequence: TGTGCCGTCCCAGGGGGCCCTGGGGCCAACGTCCTGACTTTC. Translated, it gives CAVPGGPGANVLTF.

This clone was counted only a few times. This chain joins TRBV6-6 and TRBJ2-7, with D possibly being TRBD1 (5 bases). Looked up from germline, CDR1 is MNHNY and CDR2 is SVGAGI (reference sequence). Between the trimmed V and J ends, which lost 4 bases and 5 bases, there was a span of 18 bases. CDR3 length: 15 amino acids. CDR3 amino acids: CASSSPAQVNNEQYF. The CDR3 DNA is TGTGCCAGCAGTTCCCCCGCACAGGTGAACAACGAGCAGTACTTC.

This sequence joins TRBV6-5 and TRBJ2-1; no clear D. The CDR3 length is 15 residues. V lost 6 bases, J lost 5 bases, and 17 bases lay in between. CDR1 is MNHEY and CDR2 is SVGAGI in the germline V gene. The chain's CDR3 is CASSPVGSRHNEQFF. The CDR3 DNA reads TGTGCCAGCAGCCCTGTTGGGTCTCGCCACAATGAGCAGTTCTTC.

The sample holds many counts of this clone. This sample also contains other DNA sequences that code for the same CDR3. The chain recombines TRBV2 with TRBJ2-6; no firm D call. CDR1 and CDR2 (germline): SNHLY, FYNNEI. The CDR3 spans 12 residues. V gave up 6 bases and J gave up 4 bases, with 4 bases separating them. The CDR3 DNA reads TGTGCCAGCAGGTCCGGGGCCAACGTCCTGACTTTC. It encodes CASRSGANVLTF. Variable domain in full (rest from reference TRBV2 and TRBJ2-6): EPEVTQTPSHQVTQMGQEVILRCVPISNHLYFYWYRQILGQKVEFLVSFYNNEISEKSEIFDDQFSVERPDGSNFTLKIRSTKLEDSAMYFCASRSGANVLTFGAGSRLTVL.

The chain joins TRBV4-2 to TRBJ2-1; D may be TRBD1 (6 bases). Trimming cost V 4 bases and J 0 bases, with 22 bases left between them. The germline V gene encodes CDR1 LGHNA and CDR2 YNFKEQ. This CDR3 is 19 amino acids long. As DNA, the CDR3 is TGTGCCAGCAGCCCGCAACCGCTTTACCAGGGGAGCTCCTACAATGAGCAGTTCTTC. It specifies CASSPQPLYQGSSYNEQFF.

The CDR3, as DNA: TGCGCCAGCAGCCAAGGATCGGGGTCAGGAGCCGGCTGGGGGGAAAAACTGTTTTTT. It codes for CASSQGSGSGAGWGEKLFF. V gene TRBV4-3 combines with J gene TRBJ1-4, with D possibly TRBD1 on 5 matching bases. The CDR3 spans 19 residues. In germline, CDR1 is LGHNA, CDR2 YSLEER. The ends were cut back, 1 base at V and 8 bases at J, with 26 bases in the middle.

The V gene is TRBV12-5, the J gene TRBJ1-2; unclear D gene. Trimming took off 7 bases at V and 8 bases at J, with 17 bases between the two ends. Germline-derived CDR1 and CDR2 are LGHNT and FRNRAP. The CDR3 totals 13 residues. The CDR3: CASAPWQGSGYTF. Written as DNA, the CDR3 is TGTGCTAGTGCCCCCTGGCAAGGGAGCGGCTACACCTTC.

The table lists this clone with a few counts. This chain links TRBV10-3 with TRBJ1-2; 8 bases map to TRBD1. The J segment lost 8 bases and the V segment lost 2 bases, leaving 10 bases of the junction unmatched. Germline lookup yields CDR1 ENHRY and CDR2 SYGVKD. The CDR3 is 15 amino acids. This chain's CDR3 is CAISERRQGNEGYTF. The CDR3 DNA follows: TGTGCCATCAGTGAGCGGAGACAGGGGAACGAGGGCTACACCTTC.

V gene TRBV11-2 combines with J gene TRBJ2-7; no definite D call. This CDR3 has 15 amino acids. V lost 5 bases to trimming and J lost 2 bases, with 16 bases between them. Germline CDR1 and CDR2: SGHAT and FQNNGV. The CDR3 coding sequence is TGTGCCAGCAGCCCGAGATTGACGGAAACCTACGAGCAGTACTTC. Its protein is CASSPRLTETYEQYF.

This chain uses TRBV29-1 with TRBJ2-7; TRBD1 might be the D (5 bases). The CDR3 is 13 amino acids. Trimming stripped 5 bases from V and 1 base from J, with 12 bases between. Germline CDR1 SQVTM, CDR2 ANQGSEA. CDR3 amino acids: CSVTGPSSYEQYF. The CDR3, as DNA: TGCAGCGTTACAGGACCAAGTTCCTACGAGCAGTACTTC.

The V and J genes are TRBV28 and TRBJ2-7, with D hard to call. Germline loops: CDR1 MDHEN, CDR2 SYDVKM. The CDR3 is 12 amino acids. The V end lost 10 bases, the J end lost 4 bases, and 14 bases lay between the germline ends. The CDR3 here is CATLAHQYEQYF. CDR3 DNA: TGTGCCACCTTGGCCCACCAATACGAGCAGTACTTC.

V is TRBV4-1 and J is TRBJ1-5, with D possibly matching TRBD1 (6 bases). The CDR3 spans 16 residues. The V gene lost 4 bases and the J gene lost 2 bases, with 15 bases spanning the gap. Germline assignment: CDR1 MGHRA and CDR2 YSYEKL. CDR3 coding DNA: TGCGCCAGCAGCCTCGGGGCCGACAGGCGCAATCAGCCCCAGCATTTT. Translating it yields CASSLGADRRNQPQHF.

The chain joins TRBV30 to TRBJ2-2, with TRBD2 identical over 14 bases. The CDR3 totals 15 residues. With V trimmed by 8 bases and J by 6 bases, 8 bases remained unmatched. Germline-derived CDR1 and CDR2 are GTSNPN and SVGIG (reference sequence). DNA of the CDR3: TGTGCCCGCATGACTAGCGGGGGGGCCCCCGGGGAGCTGTTTTTT. This codes for CARMTSGGAPGELFF.

This sequence joins TRBV11-2 and TRBJ1-2; D gene uncertain. CDR1 is SGHAT and CDR2 is FQNNGV in the germline V gene. Trimming cost V 1 base and J 7 bases, with 13 bases left between them. This CDR3 has 14 amino acids. CDR3 sequence: CASSLAGGVSGYTF. CDR3 DNA sequence: TGTGCCAGCAGCTTAGCGGGTGGGGTCTCTGGCTACACCTTC.

V is TRBV28 and J is TRBJ1-6, with 7 bases fitting TRBD1. Germline CDR1 reads MDHEN; CDR2 reads SYDVKM. The ends lost 6 bases at V and 7 bases at J; junction bases unmatched: 9. This CDR3 is 15 amino acids long. CDR3 sequence reads: CASRPGTEHNSPLHF. The DNA of the CDR3 is TGTGCCAGCAGACCAGGGACAGAGCACAATTCACCCCTCCACTTT. The whole variable domain, remainder taken from reference TRBV28 and TRBJ1-6, is DVKVTQSSRYLVKRTGEKVFLECVQDMDHENMFWYRQDPGLGLRLIYFSYDVKMKEKGDIPEGYSVSREKKERFSLILESASTNQTSMYLCASRPGTEHNSPLHFGNGTRLTVT.

This clone was counted between two and nine times. The genes are TRBV4-1 and TRBJ2-7; a weak D match, TRBD1 (5 bases). Germline V gene sequence: CDR1 MGHRA, CDR2 YSYEKL. V lost 4 bases and J lost 3, with 25 bases in between. CDR3 length equals 18 residues. The CDR3 nucleotides read TGCGCCAGCAGCCCCTCAGGGCGTAGCCAACAAAGCATCTACGAGCAGTACTTC. It is translated as CASSPSGRSQQSIYEQYF.

This clone was counted once. Other DNA sequences in this sample translate to the same CDR3. This sequence joins TRBV5-1 and TRBJ2-1, with TRBD1 matching 9 bases. V gave up 4 bases and J gave up 4 bases; unmatched junction bases: 3. This CDR3 comprises 14 residues. Germline CDR1 and CDR2: SGHRS and YFSETQ. The CDR3 is CASSIQGAYNEQFF. The DNA for the CDR3 is TGCGCCAGCAGCATACAGGGGGCTTACAATGAGCAGTTCTTC.

This rearrangement joins TRBV6-6 to TRBJ2-6, with D perhaps matching TRBD1 (5 bases). This CDR3 has 16 residues. Germline V gene sequence: CDR1 MNHNY, CDR2 SVGAGI (reference sequence). Trimming removed 5 bases at V and 0 bases at J, with 11 bases between. CDR3 sequence reads: CASSPTTASGANVLTF. CDR3 DNA: TGTGCCAGCAGTCCCACGACAGCCTCTGGGGCCAACGTCCTGACTTTC.

This clone was recorded a few times. V gene TRBV5-1 combines with J gene TRBJ1-5, with unresolved D. V was shortened by 0 bases and J by 5 bases, with 9 bases between the two germline ends. Germline-derived CDR1 and CDR2 are SGHRS and YFSETQ. The CDR3 runs to 14 residues. The CDR3 bases are TGCGCCAGCAGCTTGGACCGGGAGGATCAGCCCCAGCATTTT. Encoded protein: CASSLDREDQPQHF. Together with reference TRBV5-1 and TRBJ1-5, the CDR3 gives the full variable domain: KAGVTQTPRYLIKTRGQQVTLSCSPISGHRSVSWYQQTPGQGLQFLFEYFSETQRNKGNFPGRFSGRQFSNSRSEMNVSTLELGDSALYLCASSLDREDQPQHFGDGTRLSIL.

Points on this clone: Germline is not matched at one junction end, which may reflect a read error. The V gene is TRBV7-2, the J gene TRBJ2-7; 8 positions match TRBD1. The CDR3 is made up of 15 amino acids. Germline V gene lookup returns CDR1 SGHTA and CDR2 FQGNSA. CDR3 sequence (DNA): TGTGCCAGCACCTTAGGGGTAACAGGGGGCTACGAGCAGTACTTC. It specifies CASTLGVTGGYEQYF.

The gene calls are TRBV27 and TRBJ2-7; D not resolved. V lost 4 bases, J lost 4 bases, and 11 bases lay in between. Germline V gives CDR1 MNHEY, CDR2 SMNVEV (reference sequence). This CDR3 is 13 amino acids long. In DNA form, the CDR3 reads TGTGCCAGCAGTTCGCCCCCGACATACGAGCAGTACTTC. Protein product: CASSSPPTYEQYF.

This clone was recorded once. This chain joins TRBV27 and TRBJ1-4, with 7 bases identical to TRBD1. Trimming at V came to 3 bases and at J to 8 bases, leaving 9 bases not matched to a gene. CDR3 length: 15 amino acids. Looked up from germline, CDR1 is MNHEY and CDR2 is SMNVEV (reference sequence). In DNA form, the CDR3 reads TGTGCCAGCAGTTTCTCCGGGACAGCCGGAGAAAAACTGTTTTTT. Amino acids: CASSFSGTAGEKLFF.

This clone was found once. This chain links TRBV9 with TRBJ1-2; D not certain. The CDR3 contains 14 residues. The germline gives CDR1 SGDLS, CDR2 YYNGEE. Trimming pared 6 bases from V and 11 bases from J, leaving 23 bases between. The CDR3 DNA follows: TGTGCCAGCACCGCCGGGATTCCCCCATTTGAGTACACCTTC. Its protein is CASTAGIPPFEYTF.

The chain couples TRBV5-1 to TRBJ1-3; D is unresolved. Germline CDR1 and CDR2: SGHRS and YFSETQ. This CDR3 is built from 15 residues. With 1 base removed from V and 0 bases from J, the gap between germline ends came to 8 bases. The CDR3 sequence is CASSLIGGSGNTIYF. The CDR3 coding sequence is TGCGCCAGCAGCTTGATAGGAGGCTCTGGAAACACCATATATTTT.

The CDR3 region is CASSSRFTGGETQYF. The CDR3 nucleotides read TGTGCCAGCAGCTCAAGATTCACAGGAGGAGAGACCCAGTACTTC. The chain joins TRBV7-8 to TRBJ2-5; tentatively, D is TRBD1 or TRBD2 (5 bases each). Germline CDR1 reads SGHVS; CDR2 reads FQNEAQ. Trimming removed 4 bases from V and 4 bases from J, with 16 bases in between. The CDR3 contains 15 residues.

This chain joins TRBV6-5 and TRBJ1-6; no clear D gene. The V and J ends lost 6 bases and 5 bases respectively, with 11 bases between them. Germline CDR1 MNHEY, CDR2 SVGAGI. CDR3 size: 14 residues. Here the CDR3 reads CASRRYTNNSPLHF. CDR3 bases: TGTGCCAGCAGAAGGTACACTAATAATTCACCCCTCCACTTT.

The rearrangement uses TRBV5-4 and TRBJ1-1, with TRBD1 identical over 7 bases. Germline CDR1 SGHNT, CDR2 YYREEE (reference sequence). After removal of 4 bases from V and 4 bases from J, the junction contained 4 bases not matched to a gene. The CDR3 is 13 amino acids. The CDR3 nucleotides read TGTGCCAGCAGCCTGGACAGGACCACTGAAGCTTTCTTT. Translation: CASSLDRTTEAFF. The whole variable domain, remainder taken from reference TRBV5-4 and TRBJ1-1, is ETGVTQSPTHLIKTRGQQVTLRCSSQSGHNTVSWYQQALGQGPQFIFQYYREEENGRGNFPPRFSGLQFPNYSSELNVNALELDDSALYLCASSLDRTTEAFFGQGTRLTVV.

Only a few counts were recorded for this clone. J is TRBJ2-3 and V is TRBV9, with 8 bases aligning to TRBD1. The V gene's germline CDR1 is SGDLS and CDR2 YYNGEE. J was trimmed by 1 base and V by 4 bases; bases with no gene match: 5. The CDR3 consists of 15 residues. Here the CDR3 reads CASSIPGQGTDTQYF. The CDR3 region has the DNA TGTGCCAGCAGCATCCCGGGACAGGGCACAGATACGCAGTATTTT. The whole variable domain, filled in from reference TRBV9 and TRBJ2-3, reads DSGVTQTPKHLITATGQRVTLRCSPRSGDLSVYWYQQSLDQGLQFLIQYYNGEERAKGNILERFSAQQFPDLHSELNLSSLELGDSALYFCASSIPGQGTDTQYFGPGTRLTVL.

This chain joins TRBV9 and TRBJ2-3, with 10 bases lining up with TRBD2. The CDR3 runs 17 residues. Trimming at V came to 3 bases and at J to 2 bases, leaving 9 bases not matched to a gene. Germline V gene data show CDR1 as SGDLS and CDR2 as YYNGEE. CDR3 protein: CASSAHASGGATDTQYF. The CDR3 nucleotides read TGTGCCAGCAGCGCCCACGCTAGCGGGGGAGCCACAGATACGCAGTATTTT. The full variable domain, completed using reference TRBV9 and TRBJ2-3, is DSGVTQTPKHLITATGQRVTLRCSPRSGDLSVYWYQQSLDQGLQFLIQYYNGEERAKGNILERFSAQQFPDLHSELNLSSLELGDSALYFCASSAHASGGATDTQYFGPGTRLTVL.

The table lists this clone with a few counts. The same CDR3 also results from other DNA sequences found in this sample. The V and J genes are TRBV4-3 and TRBJ2-7, with D perhaps matching TRBD1 (5 bases). The CDR3 is made up of 15 amino acids. Looked up from germline, CDR1 is LGHNA and CDR2 is YSLEER. V was trimmed by 1 base and J by 0 bases, leaving 10 bases between them. CDR3 DNA sequence: TGCGCCAGCAGCCAAGGGTACAGGAGCTCCTACGAGCAGTACTTC. Translated: CASSQGYRSSYEQYF.

This clone was seen a few times. Different DNA sequences within this sample yield the same CDR3. The chain couples TRBV4-3 to TRBJ2-1; a possible D gene is TRBD2 (6 bases). The ends were cut back, 0 bases at V and 3 bases at J, with 9 bases in the middle. Germline V gene lookup returns CDR1 LGHNA and CDR2 YSLEER. The CDR3 consists of 15 residues. CDR3 DNA sequence: TGCGCCAGCAGCCAAGACACCGGGAGCTACAATGAGCAGTTCTTC. Translated: CASSQDTGSYNEQFF.

This clone was found a few times. The rearrangement joins TRBV11-3 to TRBJ2-5, with TRBD1 as a possible D gene (6 bases). V lost 8 bases to trimming and J lost 4 bases, with 17 bases between them. This CDR3 contains 14 residues. Germline CDR1 is SGHNT and CDR2 is YENEEA. For the CDR3, the DNA is TGTGCCAGCGGCTCCGGTGGGGGCGGAGAGACCCAGTACTTC. Amino acid sequence: CASGSGGGGETQYF.